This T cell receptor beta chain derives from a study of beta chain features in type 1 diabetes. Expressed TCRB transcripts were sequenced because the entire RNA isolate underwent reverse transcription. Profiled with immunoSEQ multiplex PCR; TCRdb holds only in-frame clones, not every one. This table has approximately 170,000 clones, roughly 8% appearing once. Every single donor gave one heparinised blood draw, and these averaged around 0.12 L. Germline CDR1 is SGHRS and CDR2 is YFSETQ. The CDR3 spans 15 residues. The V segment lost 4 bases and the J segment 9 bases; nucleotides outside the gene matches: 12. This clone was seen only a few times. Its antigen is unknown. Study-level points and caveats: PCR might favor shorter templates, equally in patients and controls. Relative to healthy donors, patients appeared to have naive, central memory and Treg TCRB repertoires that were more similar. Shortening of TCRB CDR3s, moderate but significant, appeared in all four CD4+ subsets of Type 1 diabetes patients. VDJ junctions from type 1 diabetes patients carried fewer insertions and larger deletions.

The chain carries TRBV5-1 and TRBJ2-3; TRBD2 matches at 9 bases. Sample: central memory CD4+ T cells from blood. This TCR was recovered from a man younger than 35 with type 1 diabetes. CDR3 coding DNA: TGCGCCAGCAGCACCGGGACTAGCCCCCAAGAAACGCAGTATTTT. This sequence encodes CASSTGTSPQETQYF.